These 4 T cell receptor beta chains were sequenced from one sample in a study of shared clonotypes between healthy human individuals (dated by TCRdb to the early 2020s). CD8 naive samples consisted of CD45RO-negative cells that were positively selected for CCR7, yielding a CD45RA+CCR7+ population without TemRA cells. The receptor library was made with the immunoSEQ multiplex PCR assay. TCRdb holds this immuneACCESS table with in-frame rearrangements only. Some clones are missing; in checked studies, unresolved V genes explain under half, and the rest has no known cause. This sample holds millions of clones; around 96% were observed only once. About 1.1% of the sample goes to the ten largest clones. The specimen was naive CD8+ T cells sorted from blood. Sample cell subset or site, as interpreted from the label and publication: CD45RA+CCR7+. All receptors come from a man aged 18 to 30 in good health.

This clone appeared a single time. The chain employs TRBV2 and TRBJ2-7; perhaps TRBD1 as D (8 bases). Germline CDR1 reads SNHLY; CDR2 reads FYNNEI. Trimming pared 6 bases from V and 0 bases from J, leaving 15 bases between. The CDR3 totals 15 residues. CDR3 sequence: CASRSGDRSSYEQYF. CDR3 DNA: TGTGCCAGCAGGAGCGGGGACAGGAGCTCCTACGAGCAGTACTTC.

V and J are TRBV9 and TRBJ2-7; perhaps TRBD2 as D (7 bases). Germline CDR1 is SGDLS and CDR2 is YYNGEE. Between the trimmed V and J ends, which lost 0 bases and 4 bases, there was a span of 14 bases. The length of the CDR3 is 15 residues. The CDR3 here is CASSVAGGAPYEQYF. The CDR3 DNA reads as TGTGCCAGCAGCGTAGCGGGGGGCGCCCCATACGAGCAGTACTTC.

This CDR3 reads CASAPQGSNQPQHF. In DNA form, the CDR3 reads TGTGCCAGCGCCCCCCAGGGAAGCAATCAGCCCCAGCATTTT. The V call is TRBV27, the J call TRBJ1-5; a weak D match, TRBD1 (5 bases). V lost 8 bases and J 1 base, leaving 12 bases between the germline ends. There are 14 residues in the CDR3. Germline V gene lookup returns CDR1 MNHEY and CDR2 SMNVEV (reference sequence).

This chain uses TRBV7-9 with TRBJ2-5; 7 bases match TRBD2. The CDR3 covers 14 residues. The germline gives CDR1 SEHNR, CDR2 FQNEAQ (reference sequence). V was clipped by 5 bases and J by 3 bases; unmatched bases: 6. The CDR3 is CASSPTRGEETQYF. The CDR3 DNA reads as TGTGCCAGCAGCCCTACCCGGGGGGAAGAGACCCAGTACTTC.